Shown below are 19 T cell receptor beta chains from a single sample sequenced in a study of T cell clonality in common variable immunodeficiency. No antigen has been assigned to these receptors. Study observations and caveats: Fewer deletions and N-nucleotide insertions were reportedly seen in common variable immunodeficiency TCR beta sequences.

TCRdb's copy holds only in-frame clones and misses some; the assay was immunoSEQ multiplex PCR. This repertoire holds 25,000 to 35,000 clones, and none appear only once. The source material was peripheral blood mononuclear cells. The origin of the receptors is a human donor with common variable immunodeficiency.

In its sample, this clone was seen a few times. The read finishes 3 residues shy of the CDR3 end, and the germline J gene is used to complete it. This chain joins TRBV19 and TRBJ1-2, with a possible D match to TRBD1 (5 bases). CDR1 LNHDA and CDR2 SQIVND come from the germline V gene (reference sequence). This CDR3 region has 12 residues. The DNA read from the CDR3 is TGTGCCAGGAGCGGGACGTCATGGGGC. As protein: CARSGTSWG. The full CDR3 sequence reads CARSGTSWGYTF.

This clone was recorded many times. The read halts 3 residues ahead of the CDR3 end, with the missing end drawn from the germline J gene. The genes are TRBV5-6 and TRBJ1-5; D possibly corresponds to TRBD1 (5 bases). This CDR3 has 15 residues. The V gene's germline CDR1 is SGHDT and CDR2 YYEEEE. V was shortened by 2 bases and J by 6 bases, with 15 bases between the two germline ends. The CDR3 DNA, read in part, is TGTGCCAGCAGCTTCGAGGGGCGCGTCGGTCAGCCC. This gives the protein CASSFEGRVGQP. The entire CDR3 protein reads CASSFEGRVGQPQHF.

This clone came up a few times. The sequence runs out 3 residues before the end of the CDR3; the remainder is reconstructed from the germline J gene. V usage is TRBV6-1 and J usage is TRBJ1-2; D perhaps matches TRBD1 (6 bases). The CDR3 loop spans 12 amino acids. Germline V CDR1 and CDR2: MNHNS, SASEGT. CDR3 sequence reads: CASSDRTEGYTF. The CDR3 bases that were read are TGTGCCAGCAGTGACCGGACAGAAGGC.

This clone was seen ten or more times. Sequencing ends 3 residues short of the CDR3 end; the germline J gene provides the rest. This chain connects TRBV20-1 to TRBJ2-2; 8 positions match TRBD1. The CDR3 runs 16 residues. Germline CDR1 DFQATT, CDR2 SNEGSKA (reference sequence). The V gene end was trimmed by 3 bases and the J gene end by 2 bases; junction bases not matched to a gene: 8. The sequenced CDR3 bases are TGCAGTGCTAGGGGGACAGGACGAAAAAACACCGGGGAG. This gives the protein CSARGTGRKNTGE. The complete CDR3 sequence is CSARGTGRKNTGELFF.

With regard to this clone: Coverage ceases 3 residues before the CDR3 finishes, and the germline J gene fills in the end. The V call is TRBV30, the J call TRBJ2-7; D unresolved. The ends were cut back, 0 bases at V and 2 bases at J, with 8 bases in the middle. This CDR3 region has 13 residues. Germline CDR1 GTSNPN, CDR2 SVGIG (reference sequence). The CDR3 spells CAWSVSGAYEQYF. The covered CDR3 bases are TGTGCCTGGAGTGTATCAGGTGCCTACGAG.

Remarks on this clone: The CDR3 is cut off 3 residues early in the read; its end comes from the germline J gene. J is TRBJ1-6 and V is TRBV2; TRBD1 is a possible D gene (5 bases). This CDR3 has 15 residues. V lost 5 bases, J lost 12 bases, and 20 bases lay in between. Germline V gene sequence: CDR1 SNHLY, CDR2 FYNNEI. The part of the CDR3 DNA that was read is TGTGCCAGCAGTACCATCAGGGAGGGGTACGGACCC. Amino acid sequence: CASSTIREGYGP. The CDR3 in its entirety is CASSTIREGYGPLHF.

This clone showed up many times. The read halts 3 residues ahead of the CDR3 end, with the missing end drawn from the germline J gene. The gene calls are TRBV2 and TRBJ2-1; D gene unclear. Germline values: CDR1 SNHLY, CDR2 FYNNEI. The V and J ends lost 7 bases and 8 bases respectively, with 24 bases between them. CDR3 size: 16 residues. The part of the CDR3 DNA that was read is TGTGCCAGCATTCCCCCTTCAGTGTTTGGGCGATATGAG. Its protein is CASIPPSVFGRYE. The full CDR3 protein reads CASIPPSVFGRYEQFF.

This clone was detected ten times or more. The CDR3 end falls 3 residues outside the read, so it is completed with the germline J gene. The chain is built from TRBV19 and TRBJ2-1; 14 bases map to TRBD2. There are 14 residues in the CDR3. V gave up 7 bases and J gave up 9 bases; unmatched junction bases: 5. Germline-derived CDR1 and CDR2 are LNHDA and SQIVND (reference sequence). CDR3 bases read: TGTGCCAGTATGAGGACTAGCGGGGGGACTGAG. Protein product: CASMRTSGGTE. The complete CDR3 sequence is CASMRTSGGTEQFF.

About this clone: The sequenced fragment ends 3 residues before the CDR3 boundary, so the rest is inferred from the germline J gene. This rearrangement joins TRBV18 to TRBJ1-6, with D possibly TRBD1 on 5 matching bases. Germline V lookup: CDR1 KGHSH, CDR2 LQKENI. CDR3 length equals 13 residues. The V end lost 0 bases, the J end lost 12 bases, and 9 bases lay between the germline ends. The CDR3 is CASSPPGVRPLHF. Partial CDR3 DNA: TGTGCCAGCTCACCACCAGGGGTAAGACCC.

Concerning this clone itself: Read coverage stops 3 residues before the CDR3 terminus; the germline J gene supplies the remainder. The chain joins TRBV7-3 to TRBJ1-1; D uncertain. Germline CDR1 reads SGHTA; CDR2 reads FQGTGA. V lost 6 bases and J lost 0, with 8 bases in between. The CDR3 contains 13 residues. CDR3 loop: CASRSNVNTEAFF. The sequenced CDR3 bases are TGTGCCAGCAGGTCTAATGTGAACACTGAA.

As concerns this clone: Read sequence stops 3 residues before the CDR3 end, and the germline J gene provides the missing end. This chain links TRBV29-1 with TRBJ1-5; TRBD1 agrees at 8 bases. The germline V gene has CDR1 SQVTM and CDR2 ANQGSEA. This CDR3 spans 12 amino acids. V shed 6 bases and J 5 bases; nucleotides not matched to a gene: 3. The sequenced CDR3 bases are TGCAGCGTGAAACAGGGGGATCAGCCC. Amino acids: CSVKQGDQP. The entire CDR3 is CSVKQGDQPQHF.

Concerning this clone: The read ends 3 residues shy of where the CDR3 ends; the end is completed using the germline J gene. The genes are TRBV2 and TRBJ1-5; the match to TRBD1 covers 8 bases. The J segment lost 6 bases and the V segment lost 3 bases, leaving 10 bases of the junction unmatched. The CDR3 has 16 amino acids. Per germline, CDR1 SNHLY and CDR2 FYNNEI. This CDR3 reads CASSDLAGGGFQPQHF. The covered CDR3 bases are TGTGCCAGCAGTGATCTGGCAGGGGGCGGTTTTCAGCCC.

Details on this clone: Read sequence stops 3 residues before the CDR3 end, and the germline J gene provides the missing end. The V gene is TRBV11-3, the J gene TRBJ2-7; 10 bases are shared with TRBD1. The germline gives CDR1 SGHNT, CDR2 YENEEA. The CDR3 length is 14 residues. Losses at the gene ends were 5 bases for V and 2 bases for J; bases not matched to a gene: 3. The CDR3 bases that were read are TGTGCCAGCAGCACCGGGACAGGGGCCTACGAG. It specifies CASSTGTGAYE. The whole CDR3 sequence reads CASSTGTGAYEQYF. The variable domain in full, completed from reference TRBV11-3 and TRBJ2-7, reads EAGVVQSPRYKIIEKKQPVAFWCNPISGHNTLYWYLQNLGQGPELLIRYENEEAVDDSQLPKDRFSAERLKGVDSTLKIQPAELGDSAVYLCASSTGTGAYEQYFGPGTRLTVT.

This clone was seen repeatedly, ten times or more. The read stops 3 residues short of the end of the CDR3; the missing end is completed from the germline J gene. The V and J genes are TRBV20-1 and TRBJ1-2; TRBD1 aligns across 8 bases. The CDR3 sequence is 14 residues long. In germline, CDR1 is DFQATT, CDR2 SNEGSKA (reference sequence). With V trimmed by 6 bases and J by 6 bases, 12 bases remained unmatched. CDR3 sequence: CSAGRTGFIDGYTF. CDR3 bases read: TGCAGTGCCGGAAGGACAGGGTTTATCGATGGC.

This clone came up a few times. The read comes to an end 3 residues before the CDR3 does, leaving the germline J gene to fill in the end. This chain joins TRBV19 and TRBJ1-2, with TRBD1 as a possible D gene (5 bases). Germline assignment: CDR1 LNHDA and CDR2 SQIVND (reference sequence). This CDR3 has 13 residues. V shed 1 base and J shed 6 bases, with 9 bases lying between them. This CDR3 reads CASSIAGRNGYTF. CDR3 bases read: TGTGCCAGTAGTATAGCAGGGCGTAATGGC.

This clone has a count of ten or more. The read comes to an end 3 residues before the CDR3 does, leaving the germline J gene to fill in the end. The chain joins TRBV29-1 to TRBJ1-2; 10 bases fit TRBD1. This CDR3 contains 13 residues. With V trimmed by 4 bases and J by 4 bases, 3 bases remained unmatched. Per germline, CDR1 SQVTM and CDR2 ANQGSEA. The sequenced part of the CDR3 DNA is TGCAGCGTTGGAGACAGGGGGCCCTATGGC. Its protein is CSVGDRGPYG. The full CDR3 protein reads CSVGDRGPYGYTF.

About this clone: The read halts 3 residues ahead of the CDR3 end, with the missing end drawn from the germline J gene. The rearrangement links TRBV18 to TRBJ2-5; TRBD2 aligns across 14 bases. Per the germline V gene, CDR1 is KGHSH and CDR2 is LQKENI. The CDR3 contains 19 residues. After removal of 3 bases from V and 5 bases from J, the junction contained 14 bases not matched to a gene. Here the CDR3 reads CASSPRGLAGARGAETQYF. CDR3 DNA, as far as it was read: TGTGCCAGCTCACCGAGGGGACTAGCGGGGGCCAGAGGAGCGGAGACC.

The CDR3 bases that were read are TGTGCCAGCAGCTTAGACCCGGGTATGACAGATACG. Translating gives CASSLDPGMTDT. From start to end, the CDR3 is CASSLDPGMTDTQYF. V usage is TRBV7-6 and J usage is TRBJ2-3; D is ambiguous. The read stops 3 residues short of the end of the CDR3; the missing end is completed from the germline J gene. Germline CDR1 and CDR2: SGHVS and FNYEAQ. Trimming shortened V by 1 base and J by 3 bases, and 11 bases separated the two germline ends. The CDR3 covers 15 residues.

This clone showed up many times. The CDR3 goes on 3 residues after the read ends, and that part is filled in from the germline J gene. The chain links TRBV2 to TRBJ1-2; TRBD1 is a possible D gene (6 bases). CDR3 length: 13 residues. V was cut by 11 bases and J by 5 bases, with 18 bases left in between. Germline V CDR1 and CDR2: SNHLY, FYNNEI. CDR3 residues: CACSRGRGYGYTF. The sequenced CDR3 bases are TGTGCCTGCTCGCGGGGGCGCGGGTATGGC.